This entry features one T cell receptor beta chain sequence. Antigen unknown. V was trimmed by 4 bases and J by 6 bases, leaving 20 bases between them. Germline V gene sequence: CDR1 SGHKS, CDR2 YYEKEE (reference sequence). CDR3 length: 16 residues. These data belong to a study of cytomegalovirus exposure and HLA in healthy donors. Whole-study findings and limits: It has been reported that TCR beta sequences accurately predicted the HLA-A and HLA-B alleles of most subjects.

Both 60 Vbeta primers and 13 Jbeta primers went into the PCR. Method: immunoSEQ multiplex PCR; TCRdb's copy keeps in-frame clones and lacks some. This sample carries about 150,000 clones, about 72% of them seen once, and the ten largest clones take roughly 2%. The receptor comes from a man aged 40-49 years in good health and CMV-seronegative. V is TRBV5-5 and J is TRBJ2-1; the D gene is possibly TRBD1 (6 bases). Specimen: PBMCs. The CDR3 reads CASSLLGTWGSNEQFF. In nucleotides, the CDR3 is TGTGCCAGCAGCCTTCTGGGGACATGGGGCAGCAATGAGCAGTTCTTC. The whole variable domain, filled in from reference TRBV5-5 and TRBJ2-1, reads DAGVTQSPTHLIKTRGQQVTLRCSPISGHKSVSWYQQVLGQGPQFIFQYYEKEERGRGNFPDRFSARQFPNYSSELNVNALLLGDSALYLCASSLLGTWGSNEQFFGPGTRLTVL.